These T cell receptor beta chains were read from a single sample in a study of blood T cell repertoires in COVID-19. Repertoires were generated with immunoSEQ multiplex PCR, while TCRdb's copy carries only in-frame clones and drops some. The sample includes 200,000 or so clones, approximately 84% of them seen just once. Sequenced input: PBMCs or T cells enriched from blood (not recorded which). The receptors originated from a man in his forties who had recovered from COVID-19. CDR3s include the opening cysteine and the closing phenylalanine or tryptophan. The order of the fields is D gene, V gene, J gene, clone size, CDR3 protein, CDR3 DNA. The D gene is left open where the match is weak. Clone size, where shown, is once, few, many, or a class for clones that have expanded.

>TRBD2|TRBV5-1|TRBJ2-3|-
CASRERGGPDTQYF
TGCGCCAGCAGGGAGCGGGGGGGCCCAGATACGCAGTATTTT
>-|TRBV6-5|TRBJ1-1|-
CASTPAGVGTEAFF
TGTGCCAGCACCCCCGCGGGTGTGGGCACTGAAGCTTTCTTT
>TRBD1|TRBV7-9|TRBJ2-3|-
CASSVDRGGTDTQYF
TGTGCCAGCAGCGTCGACAGGGGCGGCACAGATACGCAGTATTTT
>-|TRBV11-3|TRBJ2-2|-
CASSGGTAAYTGELFF
TGTGCCAGCAGCGGGGGGACAGCCGCTTACACCGGGGAGCTGTTTTTT
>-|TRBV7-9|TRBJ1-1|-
CASSQITDLEAFF
TGTGCCAGCAGCCAGATAACAGATCTTGAAGCTTTCTTT
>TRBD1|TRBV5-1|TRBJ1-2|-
CASSNEPGQGNGYTF
TGCGCCAGCAGCAACGAACCGGGACAGGGCAATGGCTACACCTTC
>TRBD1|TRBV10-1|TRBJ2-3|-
CASSPRLGTGQYF
TGCGCCAGCAGTCCCAGACTTGGGACAGGCCAGTATTTT
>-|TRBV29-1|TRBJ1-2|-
CSVAGGAADPQYTF
TGCAGCGTTGCTGGGGGGGCAGCCGATCCCCAGTACACCTTC
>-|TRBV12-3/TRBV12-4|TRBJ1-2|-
CASSLNRDYGYTF
TGTGCCAGCAGTTTAAACAGGGACTATGGCTACACCTTC
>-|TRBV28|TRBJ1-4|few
CASSSSRGEKLFF
TGTGCCAGCAGTTCTTCTCGGGGGGAAAAACTGTTTTTT
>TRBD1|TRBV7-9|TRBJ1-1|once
CASSLGTGGRLNTEAFF
TGTGCCAGCAGCTTAGGCACAGGGGGTAGACTGAACACTGAAGCTTTCTTT